This TCR beta chain was sequenced for a study of blood T cells in healthy people across ages. A second PCR, run for about 7 to 12 cycles, used a sample-barcoded 5' primer plus a J-beta primer mix. A single record per CDR3 protein comes from TCRdb applying MiXCR to the 5' RACE reads. The sample lists about 800,000 distinct CDR3 sequences; about three fifths were seen once. V dropped 2 bases and J dropped 1 base, with 11 bases sitting between them. CDR1 and CDR2 (germline): ENHRY, SYGVKD. The CDR3 extends over 15 amino acids. In regard to this clonotype: Its antigen remains unknown.

Study-level points and caveats: Samples with more naive T cells showed higher observed beta diversity.

The sample was blood. V usage is TRBV10-3 and J usage is TRBJ2-5; TRBD1 is a possible D gene (5 bases). The clonotype comes from a man aged 25-40 years in good health. The CDR3 nucleotides read TGTGCCATCAGTGAGGGTACAGGACCCCAAGAGACCCAGTACTTC. Its protein product is CAISEGTGPQETQYF.